This paragraph reports one T cell receptor (beta chain). These data come from a study of blood T cell repertoires in COVID-19. In germline, CDR1 is SEHNR, CDR2 FQNEAQ (reference sequence). Trimming took off 5 bases at V and 11 bases at J, with 13 bases between the two ends. The CDR3 totals 12 residues. Authors' processing steps: Researchers report that nucleated cell counts were estimated from reference gene primer amplification. Sequencing used immunoSEQ multiplex PCR; TCRdb keeps in-frame clones, though not all of them. Clonal size and the V and J genes are those of that table, whereas D and trimming came from the DNA. This sample has about 94,000 clones, with roughly 80% found just once.

The chain combines TRBV7-9 with TRBJ1-5, with unresolved D. This sequence was found in a man between 60 and 75 years old with acute or convalescent COVID-19. The sequenced sample consisted of peripheral blood. CDR3 DNA sequence: TGTGCCAGCAGCCCCTTAAGCCTGACCCAGCATTTT. Encoded protein: CASSPLSLTQHF.